Presented here are 9 T cell receptor beta chains from one specimen sequenced in a study of blood T cell repertoires in COVID-19. Clones were sequenced by immunoSEQ multiplex PCR, and TCRdb holds only the in-frame ones, with some missing. The sample yields some 150,000 clones, more than 80% seen once. Sequencing used peripheral blood. The receptors shown here come from a man aged 55-75 years with acute or convalescent COVID-19.

The rearrangement joins TRBV6-2 or TRBV6-3 to TRBJ2-7; 7 nucleotides line up with TRBD1. Germline-derived CDR1 and CDR2 are MNHEY and SVGEGT. The CDR3 has 14 amino acids. Unmatched junction bases numbered 3, after V lost 0 bases and J lost 4 bases. The CDR3 coding sequence is TGTGCCAGCAGTTACTCGGGACAGACTTACGAGCAGTACTTC. This sequence encodes CASSYSGQTYEQYF.

The chain recombines TRBV15 with TRBJ2-1; TRBD2 agrees at 8 bases. Germline loops: CDR1 LNHNV, CDR2 YYDKDF (reference sequence). The CDR3 totals 16 residues. Germline trimming cut 3 bases from V and 0 bases from J; bases unmatched to any gene: 4. CDR3 DNA sequence: TGTGCCACCAGCAGTGGCGGGGGGCGCTCCTACAATGAGCAGTTCTTC. Translating it yields CATSSGGGRSYNEQFF. The variable domain in full, completed from reference TRBV15 and TRBJ2-1, reads DAMVIQNPRYQVTQFGKPVTLSCSQTLNHNVMYWYQQKSSQAPKLLFHYYDKDFNNEADTPDNFQSRRPNTSFCFLDIRSPGLGDTAMYLCATSSGGGRSYNEQFFGPGTRLTVL.

This clone was observed once. The CDR3 is CASCPPTGTNSPLHF. The CDR3 coding sequence is TGTGCCAGCTGCCCCCCGACAGGGACCAATTCACCCCTCCACTTT. The V and J genes are TRBV2 and TRBJ1-6; TRBD1 aligns across 7 bases. The length of the CDR3 is 15 residues. The J segment lost 7 bases and the V segment lost 8 bases, leaving 11 bases of the junction unmatched. Per the germline V gene, CDR1 is SNHLY and CDR2 is FYNNEI.

This clone appeared once. V usage is TRBV6-6 and J usage is TRBJ2-1, with 9 bases matching TRBD1. V shed 4 bases and J 4 bases; nucleotides not matched to a gene: 8. The germline gives CDR1 MNHNY, CDR2 SVGAGI (reference sequence). This CDR3 is built from 16 residues. CDR3 in amino acids: CASSFGGTGLYNEQFF. CDR3 coding DNA: TGTGCCAGCAGTTTTGGAGGGACAGGGCTATACAATGAGCAGTTCTTC.

The chain links TRBV5-4 to TRBJ2-4; D is unresolved. Trimming took off 0 bases at V and 5 bases at J, with 6 bases between the two ends. Germline V gene sequence: CDR1 SGHNT, CDR2 YYREEE (reference sequence). The CDR3 consists of 13 residues. The CDR3 DNA follows: TGTGCCAGCAGCTTGGATAATCAAAACATTCAGTACTTC. Protein sequence: CASSLDNQNIQYF.

This clone was recorded once. This chain joins TRBV18 and TRBJ1-6; D may be TRBD1 (5 bases). Germline CDR1 is KGHSH and CDR2 is LQKENI. The CDR3 has 16 amino acids. Trimming cost V 2 bases and J 10 bases, with 18 bases left between them. The CDR3 DNA is TGTGCCAGCTCACCAAGCGGGGGGACCTCGGGGTCACCCCTCCACTTT. It yields the protein CASSPSGGTSGSPLHF. The variable domain in full, with the rest retrieved from reference TRBV18 and TRBJ1-6, is NAGVMQNPRHLVRRRGQEARLRCSPMKGHSHVYWYRQLPEEGLKFMVYLQKENIIDESGMPKERFSAEFPKEGPSILRIQQVVRGDSAAYFCASSPSGGTSGSPLHFGNGTRLTVT.

The chain couples TRBV19 to TRBJ1-2; TRBD1 matches 8 bases. This CDR3 has 17 residues. CDR1 is LNHDA, CDR2 SQIVND, per germline (reference sequence). V shed 4 bases, J shed 6 bases, and the junction held 16 bases outside the gene matches. The DNA of the CDR3 is TGTGCCAGTAGTACCCTAAACCCGGACAGGGCTGTGGATGGCTACACCTTC. It translates to CASSTLNPDRAVDGYTF.

This clone was counted a single time. The rearrangement links TRBV29-1 to TRBJ1-2, with 7 bases matching TRBD1. The V and J ends lost 6 bases and 1 base, in that order; junction bases with no gene match: 11. The CDR3 extends over 15 amino acids. Germline assignment: CDR1 SQVTM and CDR2 ANQGSEA. This CDR3 is CSVYDTGALNYGYTF. CDR3 coding DNA: TGCAGCGTGTACGATACAGGGGCCCTTAACTATGGCTACACCTTC.

The V gene is TRBV7-8, the J gene TRBJ2-3; perhaps TRBD1 as D (6 bases). Looked up from germline, CDR1 is SGHVS and CDR2 is FQNEAQ. The CDR3 totals 15 residues. V was clipped by 7 bases and J by 4 bases, with 18 bases between them. This chain's CDR3 is CASTPSRGIADTQYF. The CDR3 DNA follows: TGTGCCAGCACCCCATCCAGGGGTATCGCAGATACGCAGTATTTT.